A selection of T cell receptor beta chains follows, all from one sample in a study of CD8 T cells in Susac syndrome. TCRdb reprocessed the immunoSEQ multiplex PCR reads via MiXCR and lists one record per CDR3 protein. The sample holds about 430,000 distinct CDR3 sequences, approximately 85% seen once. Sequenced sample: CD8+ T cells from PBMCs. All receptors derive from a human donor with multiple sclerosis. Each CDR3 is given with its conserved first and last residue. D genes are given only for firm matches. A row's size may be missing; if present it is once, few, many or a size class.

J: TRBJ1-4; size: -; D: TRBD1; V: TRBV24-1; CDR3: CATSDLPDREGTTNEKLFF; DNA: TGTGCCACCAGTGATTTACCCGACAGGGAAGGGACAACTAATGAAAAACTGTTTTTT
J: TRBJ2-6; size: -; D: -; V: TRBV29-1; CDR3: CSVEGVAGSGANVLTF; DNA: TGCAGCGTTGAAGGCGTGGCCGGCTCTGGGGCCAACGTCCTGACTTTC
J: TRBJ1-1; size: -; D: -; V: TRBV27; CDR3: CASSFQNAAGTEAFF; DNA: TGTGCCAGCAGTTTCCAAAACGCGGCAGGGACTGAAGCTTTCTTT
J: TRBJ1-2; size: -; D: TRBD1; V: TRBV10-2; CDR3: CASSAGQGPYGYTF; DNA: TGCGCCAGCAGTGCCGGACAGGGCCCATATGGCTACACCTTC
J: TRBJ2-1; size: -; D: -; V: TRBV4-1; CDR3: CASSRSGPYNEQFF; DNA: TGCGCCAGCAGCCGCTCGGGGCCTTACAATGAGCAGTTCTTC
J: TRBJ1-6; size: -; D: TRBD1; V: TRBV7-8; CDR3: CASSFDRAYRNSPLHF; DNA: TGTGCCAGCAGCTTCGACAGGGCATATCGGAATTCACCCCTCCACTTT
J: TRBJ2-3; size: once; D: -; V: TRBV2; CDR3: CASMDRDDTQYF; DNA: TGTGCCAGCATGGATAGGGACGATACGCAGTATTTT
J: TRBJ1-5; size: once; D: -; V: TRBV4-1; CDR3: CASSARTSNSNQPQHF; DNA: TGCGCCAGCAGCGCCCGGACAAGTAATAGCAATCAGCCCCAGCATTTT
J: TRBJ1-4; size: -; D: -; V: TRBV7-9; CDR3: CATRTGANEKLFF; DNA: TGTGCCACCCGGACGGGAGCTAATGAAAAACTGTTTTTT
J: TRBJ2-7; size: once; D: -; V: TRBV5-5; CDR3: CASSLFRARGSYEQYF; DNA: -
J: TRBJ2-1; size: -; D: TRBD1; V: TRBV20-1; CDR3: CSARSHNAGTGNYNEQFF; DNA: TGCAGTGCTCGAAGCCACAATGCCGGGACAGGGAACTACAATGAGCAGTTCTTC